This T cell receptor beta chain is drawn from a study of OX40 agonist ivuxolimab in advanced cancers. Study as a whole: Given to patients was ivuxolimab, an agonistic anti-OX40 (CD134) antibody. Each patient was given ivuxolimab into a vein every 2 weeks, at 0.01 to 10 mg/kg. The eligibility criteria allowed prior anti-PD-1, anti-PD-L1 or anti-CTLA-4 therapy, and around 40% had some. Study-level findings and limits: Blood T cells, both CD4+ and CD8+, expanded clonally by week 6 at 0.1 to 3.0 mg/kg.

CDR1 MNHNS and CDR2 SASEGT come from the germline V gene. The junction had 10 bases not matched to a gene; V was cut back by 8 bases and J by 1 base. This CDR3 is 15 amino acids long. This clone was picked up one time. Its specificity is unknown. Assay: immunoSEQ multiplex PCR; the TCRdb copy retains only in-frame clones and omits some. The repertoire holds more than 75,000 clones, with approximately 91% as singletons. Sequenced here: CD4+ or CD8+ T cells sorted from blood, sampled in a trial of the OX40 agonist ivuxolimab. The origin of this receptor is an adult with an advanced solid tumor such as melanoma, head and neck, liver or kidney cancer. This chain links TRBV6-1 with TRBJ2-5, with 7 bases fitting TRBD1. The chain's CDR3 is CASGSGTDAQETQYF. The DNA for the CDR3 is TGTGCCAGCGGATCCGGGACAGACGCCCAAGAGACCCAGTACTTC.